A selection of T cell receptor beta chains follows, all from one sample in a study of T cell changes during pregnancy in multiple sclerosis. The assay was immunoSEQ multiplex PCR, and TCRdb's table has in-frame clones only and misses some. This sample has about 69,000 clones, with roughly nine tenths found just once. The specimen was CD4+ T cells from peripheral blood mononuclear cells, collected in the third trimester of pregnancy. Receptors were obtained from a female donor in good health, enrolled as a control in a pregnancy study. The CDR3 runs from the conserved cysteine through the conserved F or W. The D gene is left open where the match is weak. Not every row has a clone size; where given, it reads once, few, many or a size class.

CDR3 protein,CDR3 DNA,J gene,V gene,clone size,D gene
CASSERETGGSDTQYF,TGTGCCAGCAGTGAGAGGGAGACAGGGGGCTCAGATACGCAGTATTTT,TRBJ2-3,TRBV6-4,-,TRBD1
CASSFQIIRGGGYNEQFF,TGTGCCAGCAGCTTTCAAATAATACGGGGGGGTGGTTACAATGAGCAGTTCTTC,TRBJ2-1,TRBV13,-,TRBD2
CASSGTGGADTQYF,TGTGCCAGCAGTGGGACAGGGGGCGCAGATACGCAGTATTTT,TRBJ2-3,TRBV2,once,TRBD1
CASSEARGGRAIYGYTF,TGTGCCAGCAGTGAAGCTAGGGGCGGCAGAGCGATCTATGGCTACACCTTC,TRBJ1-2,TRBV6-1,-,-
CTSGRYRDSNQPQHF,TGTACCAGCGGAAGATACAGGGATAGCAATCAGCCCCAGCATTTT,TRBJ1-5,TRBV6-6,-,-
CASSPDRNQPQHF,TGTGCCAGCAGCCCAGACAGGAATCAGCCCCAGCATTTT,TRBJ1-5,TRBV14,-,-
CASSPWTANTGELFF,TGTGCCAGCTCACCCTGGACAGCGAACACCGGGGAGCTGTTTTTT,TRBJ2-2,TRBV18,-,-
CASSYRGRGYTF,TGTGCCAGCAGTTACAGGGGCCGCGGCTACACCTTC,TRBJ1-2,TRBV6-5,-,-
CASSKTTTNEKLFF,TGTGCCAGCAGCAAGACAACAACTAATGAAAAACTGTTTTTT,TRBJ1-4,TRBV7-9,-,-
CASSRDRVETEAFF,TGCGCCAGCAGCCGGGACAGGGTGGAGACTGAAGCTTTCTTT,TRBJ1-1,TRBV5-1,-,TRBD1
CASRLTSGGLGEQFF,TGCGCCAGCAGACTGACTAGCGGGGGCCTTGGGGAGCAGTTCTTC,TRBJ2-1,TRBV10-2,-,TRBD2
CAISDTGGAYNEQFF,TGTGCCATCAGTGACACAGGGGGCGCCTACAATGAGCAGTTCTTC,TRBJ2-1,TRBV10-3,-,TRBD1
CASSLRGRDQETQYF,TGTGCCAGCAGTCTGCGGGGGCGCGACCAAGAGACCCAGTACTTC,TRBJ2-5,TRBV27,-,-
CASSLTAGGQGNEQFF,TGTGCCAGCAGCTTAACGGCGGGGGGGCAGGGGAATGAGCAGTTCTTC,TRBJ2-1,TRBV11-2,-,TRBD2
CASSAQGTNEKLFF,TGTGCCAGTAGTGCTCAGGGAACTAATGAAAAACTGTTTTTT,TRBJ1-4,TRBV19,-,-
CASSPHGGSSYEQYF,TGTGCCAGCAGCCCCCATGGCGGATCTTCCTACGAGCAGTACTTC,TRBJ2-7,TRBV7-3,once,-
CASSLSEGTQYF,TGTGCCAGCAGCCTATCTGAGGGTACGCAGTATTTT,TRBJ2-3,TRBV5-4,-,-
CAWRASAETQYF,TGTGCCTGGAGGGCTAGCGCAGAGACCCAGTACTTC,TRBJ2-5,TRBV30,-,-
CASRKTGVLNTEAFF,TGTGCCAGCAGAAAAACAGGGGTTCTGAACACTGAAGCTTTCTTT,TRBJ1-1,TRBV28,-,TRBD1
CASSKTHRGEQPQHF,TGTGCCAGTAGTAAGACCCACAGGGGGGAACAGCCCCAGCATTTT,TRBJ1-5,TRBV19,-,TRBD1
CASSLGQGGSPLHF,TGTGCCAGCAGCTTGGGACAGGGAGGTTCACCCCTCCACTTT,TRBJ1-6,TRBV5-8,once,TRBD1
CASSLEAGGSYEQYF,TGCGCCAGCAGCTTGGAGGCGGGGGGGTCCTACGAGCAGTACTTC,TRBJ2-7,TRBV5-1,-,TRBD2
CASTLGGAFDTQYF,TGTGCCAGCACCTTAGGGGGGGCATTTGATACGCAGTATTTT,TRBJ2-3,TRBV7-3,once,-
CAWKGQGFYNSPLHF,TGTGCCTGGAAGGGACAGGGGTTCTATAATTCACCCCTCCACTTT,TRBJ1-6,TRBV30,-,TRBD1
CASSPQVQDQPQHF,TGTGCCAGCTCACCTCAGGTGCAGGATCAGCCCCAGCATTTT,TRBJ1-5,TRBV18,-,-
CASRPVAFYGYTF,TGTGCCAGCCGCCCCGTAGCTTTTTATGGCTACACCTTC,TRBJ1-2,TRBV27,-,-
CASRHGRSTDTQYF,TGTGCCAGTAGACACGGGAGGAGCACAGATACGCAGTATTTT,TRBJ2-3,TRBV19,few,TRBD2
CASSGTSLHEQYF,TGTGCCTCCAGTGGGACTAGCCTCCACGAGCAGTACTTC,TRBJ2-7,TRBV10-3,-,TRBD2
CAWSVGEYYGYTF,TGTGCCTGGAGTGTAGGAGAGTATTATGGCTACACCTTC,TRBJ1-2,TRBV30,-,-
CASSLVASSGNTIYF,TGTGCCAGCAGCTTAGTAGCGAGCTCTGGAAACACCATATATTTT,TRBJ1-3,TRBV11-3,-,-
CASSFRDRGKAFF,TGTGCCAGCAGCTTTAGGGACAGGGGGAAAGCTTTCTTT,TRBJ1-1,TRBV7-2,-,TRBD1
CSVEGRNTEAFF,TGCAGCGTTGAGGGCAGGAACACTGAAGCTTTCTTT,TRBJ1-1,TRBV29-1,-,-
CASSVDGDPLYGYTF,TGTGCCAGCAGCGTAGACGGAGACCCCCTCTATGGCTACACCTTC,TRBJ1-2,TRBV9,-,-
CASSPDRELNTEAFF,TGTGCCAGTAGTCCAGACAGGGAGTTAAACACTGAAGCTTTCTTT,TRBJ1-1,TRBV19,-,TRBD1
CASSRGQADSGPQHF,TGTGCCAGCAGTAGGGGACAGGCGGATTCGGGGCCCCAGCATTTT,TRBJ1-5,TRBV27,-,TRBD1
CASSLDGRLLFF,TGTGCCAGCAGCTTAGACGGAAGACTCCTGTTTTTT,TRBJ2-2,TRBV11-3,-,-
CATSRQALNTEAFF,TGTGCCACCAGCAGACAGGCTTTGAACACTGAAGCTTTCTTT,TRBJ1-1,TRBV15,-,-
CASSVEGYTGELFF,TGTGCCAGCAGCGTAGAGGGGTACACCGGGGAGCTGTTTTTT,TRBJ2-2,TRBV9,-,-
CASSLQASSTDTQYF,TGTGCCAGCAGCTTGCAGGCATCTAGCACAGATACGCAGTATTTT,TRBJ2-3,TRBV5-4,once,-
CASSLALTGGGTQYF,TGTGCCAGCAGCTTAGCGCTGACCGGCGGGGGGACCCAGTACTTC,TRBJ2-5,TRBV7-9,-,TRBD2
CAISEHGGGWHF,TGTGCCATCAGTGAGCACGGGGGGGGCTGGCATTTT,TRBJ1-5,TRBV10-3,-,-
CASSAGTGGVSGYTF,TGTGCCAGTAGTGCCGGGACAGGGGGCGTAAGTGGCTACACCTTC,TRBJ1-2,TRBV19,once,TRBD1
CASSQRRDREDYGYTF,TGTGCCAGCAGTCAACGAAGGGACAGGGAGGACTATGGCTACACCTTC,TRBJ1-2,TRBV7-3,-,TRBD1
CASSDGTSGGIYTQYF,TGTGCCAGCAGTGACGGGACTAGCGGGGGGATATATACGCAGTATTTT,TRBJ2-3,TRBV6-4,-,TRBD2
CASSQDPGRSSSGNTIYF,TGCGCCAGCAGCCAAGACCCGGGAAGGTCGAGCTCTGGAAACACCATATATTTT,TRBJ1-3,TRBV4-1,-,-
CASSYPLFLETQYF,TGTGCCAGCAGCTACCCCCTGTTTCTAGAGACCCAGTACTTC,TRBJ2-5,TRBV6-5,-,-
CASQNFPSSYEQYF,TGTGCCAGCCAAAATTTTCCTAGCTCCTACGAGCAGTACTTC,TRBJ2-7,TRBV6-6,-,-
CASSQDQGATGELFF,TGTGCCAGCAGCCAAGACCAGGGGGCCACCGGGGAGCTGTTTTTT,TRBJ2-2,TRBV4-2,-,TRBD1